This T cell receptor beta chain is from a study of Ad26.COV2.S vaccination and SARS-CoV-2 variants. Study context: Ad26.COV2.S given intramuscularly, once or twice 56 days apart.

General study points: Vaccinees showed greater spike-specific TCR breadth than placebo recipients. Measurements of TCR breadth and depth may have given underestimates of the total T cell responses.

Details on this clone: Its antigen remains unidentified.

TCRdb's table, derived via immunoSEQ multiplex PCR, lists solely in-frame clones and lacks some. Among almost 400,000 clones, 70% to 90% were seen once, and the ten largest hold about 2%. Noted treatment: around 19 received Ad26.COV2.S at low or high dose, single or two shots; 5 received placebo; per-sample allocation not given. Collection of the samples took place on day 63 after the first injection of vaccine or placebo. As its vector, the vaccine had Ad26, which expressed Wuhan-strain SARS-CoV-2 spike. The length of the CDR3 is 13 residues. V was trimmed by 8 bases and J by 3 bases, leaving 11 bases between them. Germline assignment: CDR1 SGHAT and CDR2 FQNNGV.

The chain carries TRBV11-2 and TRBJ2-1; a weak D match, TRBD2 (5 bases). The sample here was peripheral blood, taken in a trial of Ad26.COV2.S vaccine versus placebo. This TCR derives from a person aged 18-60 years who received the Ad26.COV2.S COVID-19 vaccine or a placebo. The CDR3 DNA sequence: TGTGCCAGCGGAATTAGCGTCTACAATGAGCAGTTCTTC. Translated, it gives CASGISVYNEQFF.